This entry describes one T cell receptor beta chain. This CDR3 is built from 14 residues. The V gene's germline CDR1 is ENHRY and CDR2 SYGVKD. Trimming cost V 6 bases and J 6 bases; bases outside gene matches: 7. This entry is derived from a study of blood T cell repertoires in COVID-19. On the study more broadly: The cDNA or gDNA used as material had been derived from T cells, B-cell-depleted T cells, or PBMCs.

Original processing methods: Nucleated cell number was recorded as an estimate derived from reference gene primer amplification. Clones were sequenced by immunoSEQ multiplex PCR, and TCRdb holds only the in-frame ones, with some missing. From that table come the V and J calls and clone size; the DNA was used to work out D and trimming. The sample includes 96,000 or so clones, 70% to 90% seen only once; the top ten take about 2.9%. Sequenced: peripheral blood. The clonotype originates from a woman older than 75 with acute or convalescent COVID-19. The chain employs TRBV10-3 and TRBJ2-3; TRBD2 agrees at 9 bases. The CDR3 spells CAIRFSGGDDTQYF. CDR3 in DNA: TGTGCCATCAGGTTTAGCGGGGGAGACGATACGCAGTATTTT.